These 25 T cell receptor beta chains were sequenced from one sample in a study of quantifying T cell responses using KT2 cells (dated by TCRdb to about 2017). For the wider study: RNA was DNase-treated and reverse transcribed with TCR alpha and beta constant-region primers, mostly using SuperScript III.

Libraries were prepared through UMI-ligation and nested PCR. Sequencing relied on an Illumina MiSeq. A single-stranded oligonucleotide carrying the Illumina SP2 sequence and a UMI was ligated to the cDNA 3' end using T4 RNA ligase 1. PCR1 consisted of four to five cycles (98 degrees C 15 s, 69 degrees C 30 s, 72 degrees C 40 s), and for the beta primer an equimolar mix of RC1.1 and RC1.2 was used to cover TRBC1 and TRBC2. The raw public reads went through TCRdb reprocessing: fastp at Q25, MiXCR clone calling, in-frame beta chains kept. One record per CDR3 amino acid sequence lists the most common genes and DNA. This sample holds about 53,000 distinct CDR3 sequences; more than 9% were observed only once. About 9.7% of the sample is held by the ten biggest clonotypes. The sample comprised PBMCs spiked with cells of the T cell clone KT2. The source is a human donor.

This clonotype was seen repeatedly, ten times or more. The genes are TRBV27 and TRBJ1-2, with D uncertain. The CDR3 is made up of 11 amino acids. Trimming took off 6 bases at V and 4 bases at J, with 6 bases between the two ends. Germline assignment: CDR1 MNHEY and CDR2 SMNVEV (reference sequence). The DNA of the CDR3 is TGTGCCAGCAGGGACGCCTATGGCTACACCTTC. This codes for CASRDAYGYTF.

The CDR3 loop reads CASSRTGLNTEAFF. The CDR3 bases are TGCGCCAGCAGCCGGACAGGGCTGAACACTGAAGCTTTCTTT. V gene TRBV5-1 combines with J gene TRBJ1-1; 8 positions agree with TRBD1. Trimming removed 4 bases from V and 0 bases from J; junction bases left unmatched: 2. This CDR3 has 14 residues. Germline lookup yields CDR1 SGHRS and CDR2 YFSETQ.

This clonotype appeared many times. The rearrangement joins TRBV6-2 or TRBV6-3 to TRBJ2-1; 10 bases fit TRBD2. After removal of 2 bases from V and 6 bases from J, the junction contained 4 bases not matched to a gene. Germline lookup yields CDR1 MNHEY and CDR2 SVGEGT. The CDR3 spans 15 residues. CDR3 in DNA: TGTGCCAGCAGTTACCAGTCTAGCGGGGGCAATGAGCAGTTCTTC. Amino acid sequence: CASSYQSSGGNEQFF.

This clonotype has only a few counts. The genes are TRBV5-5 and TRBJ2-6; 7 positions match TRBD1. Germline values: CDR1 SGHKS, CDR2 YYEKEE (reference sequence). The V segment lost 3 bases and the J segment 0 bases; nucleotides outside the gene matches: 9. CDR3 size: 18 residues. The CDR3 region is CASSWVQTGNSGANVLTF. The CDR3 nucleotides are TGTGCCAGCAGCTGGGTACAGACAGGGAACTCTGGGGCCAACGTCCTGACTTTC.

The rearrangement links TRBV5-1 to TRBJ1-2; TRBD1 is a possible D gene (6 bases). The length of the CDR3 is 17 residues. The V end was cut by 0 bases, the J end by 4 bases, with 19 bases between. Germline lookup yields CDR1 SGHRS and CDR2 YFSETQ. The CDR3 DNA reads TGCGCCAGCAGCTTGGCTACAGGGAGGAGGTCTAGCTATGGCTACACCTTC. Translating it yields CASSLATGRRSSYGYTF.

This clonotype was recorded a few times. This sequence joins TRBV2 and TRBJ1-1; 7 nucleotides align to TRBD1. Trimming removed 8 bases from V and 6 bases from J; junction bases left unmatched: 12. There are 14 residues in the CDR3. Looked up from germline, CDR1 is SNHLY and CDR2 is FYNNEI. The CDR3 DNA reads TGTGCCAGCTCCCAGCCGACAGGGAGAGCTGAAGCTTTCTTT. It yields the protein CASSQPTGRAEAFF.

Only a few counts were recorded for this clonotype. This chain joins TRBV10-3 and TRBJ2-5; no reliable D call. Germline V gene lookup returns CDR1 ENHRY and CDR2 SYGVKD. V dropped 2 bases and J dropped 1 base, with 5 bases sitting between them. The CDR3 totals 13 residues. CDR3 coding DNA: TGTGCCATCAGTGAGGCCAGCCAAGAGACCCAGTACTTC. Encoded protein: CAISEASQETQYF.

The chain employs TRBV21-1 and TRBJ1-1. TRBV21-1 is deemed a pseudogene. This CDR3 contains 18 residues. CDR3 residues: CASSRGTKWGPMNTEAFF. The CDR3 nucleotides are TGTGCCAGCAGCAGAGGGACCAAGTGGGGTCCCATGAACACTGAAGCTTTCTTT.

This clonotype was recorded at least ten times. The V gene is TRBV20-1, the J gene TRBJ2-3; the D gene is possibly TRBD1 (6 bases). Per germline, CDR1 DFQATT and CDR2 SNEGSKA (reference sequence). CDR3 size: 16 residues. The V gene lost 3 bases and the J gene lost 7 bases, with 23 bases spanning the gap. CDR3 DNA sequence: TGCAGTGCTAGCCCCCCAAGCGAGGGGGTGTTCTATACGCAGTATTTT. Its translation is CSASPPSEGVFYTQYF.

This clonotype was found a few times. The rearrangement joins TRBV29-1 to TRBJ1-5; D not certain. Trimming cost V 5 bases and J 15 bases, with 8 bases left between them. CDR1 is SQVTM and CDR2 is ANQGSEA in the germline V gene. This CDR3 is 8 amino acids long. The CDR3 bases are TGCAGCGTTCGCCTCATGCATTTT. Its protein product is CSVRLMHF.

This clonotype was detected only a few times. V and J are TRBV29-1 and TRBJ2-7; D possibly corresponds to TRBD1 (6 bases). Germline V lookup: CDR1 SQVTM, CDR2 ANQGSEA. Trimming shortened V by 7 bases and J by 0 bases, and 16 bases separated the two germline ends. CDR3 length: 14 amino acids. CDR3 DNA: TGCAGCGCCGCTCAGGGGATCGGCTCCTACGAGCAGTACTTC. Encoded protein: CSAAQGIGSYEQYF.

The chain combines TRBV5-1 with TRBJ2-2; TRBD1 matches at 8 bases. The V gene end was trimmed by 4 bases and the J gene end by 0 bases; junction bases not matched to a gene: 5. Per germline, CDR1 SGHRS and CDR2 YFSETQ. This CDR3 is built from 16 residues. The DNA for the CDR3 is TGCGCCAGCAGCACAGGACAGGGCTCGAACACCGGGGAGCTGTTTTTT. It encodes CASSTGQGSNTGELFF.

The chain uses TRBV10-3 and TRBJ2-7, with a weak D call TRBD1 (6 bases). The V and J ends lost 7 bases and 1 base respectively, with 11 bases between them. The CDR3 spans 13 residues. Germline CDR1 and CDR2: ENHRY and SYGVKD. CDR3 in amino acids: CAIMRDTSYEQYF. In DNA, the CDR3 is TGTGCCATCATGAGGGACACATCCTACGAGCAGTACTTC.

The chain recombines TRBV20-1 with TRBJ1-2; D is ambiguous. CDR1 DFQATT and CDR2 SNEGSKA come from the germline V gene (reference sequence). The CDR3 runs 14 residues. V was clipped by 0 bases and J by 0 bases, with 8 bases between them. DNA of the CDR3: TGCAGTGCTAGAGATCAAACAGCTAACTATGGCTACACCTTC. Protein sequence: CSARDQTANYGYTF.

This clonotype has just a few counts. This chain links TRBV12-3 or TRBV12-4 with TRBJ1-1; no clear D gene. There are 13 residues in the CDR3. The V gene lost 5 bases and the J gene lost 4 bases, with 11 bases spanning the gap. The CDR3 protein is CASSPGRGTEAFF. The DNA for the CDR3 is TGTGCCAGCAGTCCGGGCAGAGGCACTGAAGCTTTCTTT.

The genes are TRBV7-2 and TRBJ2-2; D is unclear. The germline CDR1 and CDR2 sequences are SGHTA and FQGNSA. The CDR3 totals 14 residues. Deletions cut 4 bases from V and 8 bases from J, with 14 bases between. The CDR3 protein is CASSSQATFGELFF. The CDR3 DNA sequence: TGTGCCAGCAGCTCGCAGGCTACCTTTGGGGAGCTGTTTTTT.

J is TRBJ2-2 and V is TRBV20-1, with 9 bases lining up with TRBD2. The CDR3 extends over 16 amino acids. Germline values: CDR1 DFQATT, CDR2 SNEGSKA (reference sequence). The V segment lost 6 bases and the J segment 4 bases; nucleotides outside the gene matches: 12. The CDR3 sequence: CSARSKRAGGTGELFF. For the CDR3, the DNA is TGCAGTGCACGCTCGAAGCGAGCGGGGGGCACCGGGGAGCTGTTTTTT.

This clonotype was detected a few times. The V call is TRBV4-2, the J call TRBJ2-7; TRBD2 agrees at 9 bases. This CDR3 has 20 residues. From germline, CDR1 is LGHNA and CDR2 YNFKEQ. J lost 1 base, V lost 1 base, and 17 bases had no gene match. The CDR3 DNA is TGTGCCAGCAGCCAAGGCTGGGTCCGTCTAGCGGGATACAGGTCCTACGAGCAGTACTTC. It codes for CASSQGWVRLAGYRSYEQYF.

CDR3 protein: CASSLGQGSDTGELFF. CDR3 bases: TGCGCCAGCAGCTTGGGACAGGGAAGTGACACCGGGGAGCTGTTTTTT. The chain uses TRBV5-1 and TRBJ2-2; the match to TRBD1 covers 7 bases. CDR3 size: 16 residues. Germline V gene data show CDR1 as SGHRS and CDR2 as YFSETQ. V lost 0 bases to trimming and J lost 3 bases; unmatched junction nucleotides: 5.

A few counts support this clonotype. The chain uses TRBV3-1 and TRBJ2-1; D gene ambiguous. Trimming shortened V by 1 base and J by 7 bases, and 8 bases separated the two germline ends. The CDR3 covers 13 residues. Per the germline V gene, CDR1 is LGHDT and CDR2 is YNNKEL (reference sequence). CDR3 protein: CASSQVVGNEQFF. The DNA of the CDR3 is TGTGCCAGCAGCCAAGTTGTGGGGAATGAGCAGTTCTTC.

CDR3 DNA sequence: TGTGCCAGCAGTTTCAACCCCTCTGGAAACACCATATATTTT. Residues: CASSFNPSGNTIYF. This sequence joins TRBV2 and TRBJ1-3; no clear D. Per germline, CDR1 SNHLY and CDR2 FYNNEI. Trimming took 5 bases from V and 0 from J, leaving 8 bases between them. The CDR3 is 14 amino acids.

This clonotype was detected a few times. The chain joins TRBV6-6 to TRBJ1-5; D remains unclear. Trimming removed 0 bases from V and 6 bases from J, with 15 bases in between. Germline V gives CDR1 MNHNY, CDR2 SVGAGI (reference sequence). CDR3 size: 16 residues. CDR3: CASSYSSARTGQPQHF. The CDR3 DNA reads as TGTGCCAGCAGTTACTCCAGCGCCCGTACTGGTCAGCCCCAGCATTTT.

The chain links TRBV12-3 or TRBV12-4 to TRBJ2-7; tentative D call: TRBD2 (7 bases). The CDR3 covers 15 residues. V gave up 5 bases and J gave up 0 bases, with 14 bases separating them. This CDR3 reads CASSPEGGGSYEQYF. CDR3 DNA sequence: TGTGCCAGCAGTCCCGAAGGGGGGGGCTCCTACGAGCAGTACTTC.

This clonotype was seen more than once but under ten times. V usage is TRBV30 and J usage is TRBJ1-1; unclear D gene. Trimming shortened V by 3 bases and J by 1 base, and 6 bases separated the two germline ends. Germline assignment: CDR1 GTSNPN and CDR2 SVGIG (reference sequence). CDR3 length: 12 amino acids. DNA of the CDR3: TGTGCCTGGAGGGTAGGGAACACTGAAGCTTTCTTT. Encoded protein: CAWRVGNTEAFF.

This clonotype was observed many times. V gene TRBV5-1 combines with J gene TRBJ2-3; TRBD1 matches 7 bases. The V segment lost 0 bases and the J segment 1 base; nucleotides outside the gene matches: 5. From germline, CDR1 is SGHRS and CDR2 YFSETQ. The CDR3 consists of 16 residues. The DNA of the CDR3 is TGCGCCAGCAGCTTGGAAGGACAGGCGCGCACAGATACGCAGTATTTT. It codes for CASSLEGQARTDTQYF.